The TCR beta chain described here comes from a study of molecular identifiers for immune sequencing clone quantification. In the study overall: Replicate RNA from approximately 20,000 or 98,000 naive CD8 T cells formed five aliquots; four were sequenced.

Study-wide results and limits: For highly expanded clones, sizes could be underestimated when identical TCR molecules share a barcode.

Previously published methods and listed TCR primers were used for the bulk TCR libraries. TCRdb re-called the PCR reads with MiXCR, one entry per CDR3 protein. The table lists 550,000 to 750,000 distinct CDR3 sequences, less than 20% of them singletons. This CDR3 contains 15 residues. The trim removed 3 bases at V and 5 bases at J, leaving 6 bases unmatched. CDR1 SGDLS and CDR2 YYNGEE come from the germline V gene. Naive CD8 T cells were sorted, and the gate applied was CD8+CD4-CCR7+CD45RA+. The sample holds a few counts of this clonotype. Its antigen is not known. Source material: naive CD8+ T cells from blood, with Jurkat cell RNA spiked in. The sample's subset: FACS-sorted CD8+CD4-CCR7+CD45RA+ naive T cells. This chain links TRBV9 with TRBJ1-1, with 11 bases identical to TRBD1. The sequence derives from a human donor in good health. Some libraries in this study had Jurkat cell RNA spiked in. CDR3 region: CASSAMDRGPTEAFF. CDR3 coding DNA: TGTGCCAGCAGCGCTATGGACAGGGGGCCAACTGAAGCTTTCTTT.